These 27 T cell receptor beta chains were all obtained from the same sample, sequenced in a study of vaccination effects on CD4 cells after COVID-19 (dated by TCRdb to between 2020 and 2023). After around 11 days of culture, CD4+ T cells were isolated with the EasySep CD4+ T cell isolation kit. The library was built by means of the immunoSEQ multiplex PCR assay. TCRdb provides this immuneACCESS table in a form limited to in-frame rearrangements. Some clones are lacking; in checked studies, under half of them reflect an unresolved V gene, and why the rest are absent is not known. Across this sample there are 70,000 or so clones, with 60% to 80% seen only once. The biggest ten clones account for around 2% of the sample. Antigen specificity for these receptors is unknown. Sequencing was performed on CD4+ T cells from PBMCs cultured without peptide, taken before COVID-19 vaccination. Every receptor here comes from a human donor who received a COVID-19 vaccine.

The gene calls are TRBV28 and TRBJ1-2, with a tentative D call TRBD1 (5 bases). The V end was cut by 8 bases, the J end by 5 bases, with 18 bases between. This CDR3 is built from 14 residues. Per germline, CDR1 MDHEN and CDR2 SYDVKM. The CDR3 region is CASSRETAYYGYTF. CDR3 bases: TGTGCCAGCTCTCGAGAGACAGCTTATTATGGCTACACCTTC.

V is TRBV5-8 and J is TRBJ1-1, with 7 bases matching TRBD1. CDR1 is SGHTS and CDR2 is YDEGEE in the germline V gene. This CDR3 comprises 16 residues. V lost 0 bases to trimming and J lost 3 bases; unmatched junction nucleotides: 8. The CDR3 bases are TGTGCCAGCAGCTTGGCGACAGGGTCCGCCTACACTGAAGCTTTCTTT. As protein: CASSLATGSAYTEAFF.

The rearrangement links TRBV4-1 to TRBJ1-2; D gene uncertain. The CDR3 totals 16 residues. Germline CDR1 reads MGHRA; CDR2 reads YSYEKL. Trimming cost V 0 bases and J 3 bases, with 14 bases left between them. CDR3 sequence reads: CASSQEDYISDYGYTF. The CDR3 nucleotides are TGCGCCAGCAGCCAAGAAGACTACATTTCCGACTATGGCTACACCTTC.

The chain combines TRBV5-1 with TRBJ2-2, with D unresolved. CDR3 size: 16 residues. The germline V gene encodes CDR1 SGHRS and CDR2 YFSETQ. The V gene lost 2 bases and the J gene lost 1 base, with 12 bases spanning the gap. The CDR3 sequence is CASSFVSRQNTGELFF. The CDR3 nucleotides are TGCGCCAGCAGCTTTGTTTCCCGACAGAACACCGGGGAGCTGTTTTTT.

This clone has only a few counts. The rearrangement links TRBV18 to TRBJ2-1; perhaps TRBD1 as D (6 bases). The CDR3 runs to 12 residues. Trimming removed 4 bases from V and 14 bases from J, with 15 bases in between. Germline V lookup: CDR1 KGHSH, CDR2 LQKENI. CDR3 coding DNA: TGTGCCAGCTCACTAAACAGGGATACTGAGTTCTTC. Its protein is CASSLNRDTEFF.

This clone was counted a few times. This sequence joins TRBV28 and TRBJ2-5, with D perhaps matching TRBD1 or TRBD2 (5 bases each). The length of the CDR3 is 14 residues. Trimming shortened V by 4 bases and J by 8 bases, and 17 bases separated the two germline ends. Germline V gene data show CDR1 as MDHEN and CDR2 as SYDVKM. Here the CDR3 DNA reads TGTGCCAGCAGTTCTAACCGGGACCCAGCCACCCAGTACTTC. It specifies CASSSNRDPATQYF.

This chain uses TRBV5-5 with TRBJ1-2; 7 bases map to TRBD1. Germline V gene lookup returns CDR1 SGHKS and CDR2 YYEKEE (reference sequence). The CDR3 has 16 amino acids. The J segment lost 4 bases and the V segment lost 4 bases, leaving 13 bases of the junction unmatched. DNA for the CDR3: TGTGCCAGCAGCGTAGAATCACCGACAGGGACCTATGGCTACACCTTC. Protein: CASSVESPTGTYGYTF.

The gene calls are TRBV2 and TRBJ2-5; D unclear. Trimming took off 7 bases at V and 5 bases at J, with 14 bases between the two ends. The CDR3 runs to 13 residues. The germline V gene encodes CDR1 SNHLY and CDR2 FYNNEI. The CDR3 is CASTTLRKETQYF. CDR3 bases: TGTGCCAGCACGACCCTTCGCAAGGAGACCCAGTACTTC.

The chain is built from TRBV5-6 and TRBJ2-1; TRBD1 matches at 10 bases. Trimming cost V 4 bases and J 9 bases; bases outside gene matches: 13. Per germline, CDR1 SGHDT and CDR2 YYEEEE. CDR3 size: 16 residues. CDR3 region: CASSGSGTGAGVEQFF. DNA of the CDR3: TGTGCCAGCAGCGGATCCGGGACAGGGGCGGGGGTTGAGCAGTTCTTC.

The genes are TRBV24-1 and TRBJ2-3; weak D call: TRBD2 (5 bases). The CDR3 totals 14 residues. V lost 5 bases to trimming and J lost 8 bases, with 16 bases between them. Germline loops: CDR1 KGHDR, CDR2 SFDVKD. The CDR3 protein is CATSARESWATQYF. CDR3 sequence (DNA): TGTGCCACCAGTGCTAGGGAGAGCTGGGCTACGCAGTATTTT.

The chain uses TRBV6-5 and TRBJ1-2; weak D call: TRBD1 (6 bases). The length of the CDR3 is 12 residues. Trimming took off 6 bases at V and 5 bases at J, with 10 bases between the two ends. Germline V lookup: CDR1 MNHEY, CDR2 SVGAGI. The CDR3 sequence is CASSRDKYGYTF. The CDR3 nucleotides are TGTGCCAGCAGCCGGGACAAGTATGGCTACACCTTC.

The chain has TRBV7-2 and TRBJ2-5; tentatively, D is TRBD1 or TRBD2 (5 bases each). Trimming stripped 1 base from V and 4 bases from J, with 10 bases between. The CDR3 is made up of 14 amino acids. Germline V gives CDR1 SGHTA, CDR2 FQGNSA. This CDR3 is CASSLGQGPETQYF. CDR3 bases: TGTGCCAGCAGCTTAGGCCAGGGACCAGAGACCCAGTACTTC.

The chain combines TRBV5-1 with TRBJ2-5; D unresolved. Germline V gives CDR1 SGHRS, CDR2 YFSETQ. V lost 3 bases, J lost 0 bases, and 12 bases lay in between. The CDR3 covers 15 residues. The CDR3 DNA follows: TGCGCCAGCAGCTCCTCGGCGGTGAACCAAGAGACCCAGTACTTC. Its translation: CASSSSAVNQETQYF.

The rearrangement links TRBV18 to TRBJ2-3; 9 bases line up with TRBD2. This CDR3 comprises 16 residues. With V trimmed by 2 bases and J by 0 bases, 3 bases remained unmatched. In germline, CDR1 is KGHSH, CDR2 LQKENI. The CDR3 loop reads CASSPVAGASTDTQYF. The CDR3, as DNA: TGTGCCAGCTCACCAGTAGCGGGGGCTAGCACAGATACGCAGTATTTT.

This sequence joins TRBV19 and TRBJ1-4; 8 nucleotides line up with TRBD1. V was clipped by 7 bases and J by 8 bases; unmatched bases: 9. The CDR3 length is 14 residues. Germline V lookup: CDR1 LNHDA, CDR2 SQIVND (reference sequence). The CDR3 bases are TGTGCCAGTACAGGACAGGGCTTCAAGGAAAAACTGTTTTTT. It encodes CASTGQGFKEKLFF.

The chain combines TRBV2 with TRBJ2-7; D is possibly TRBD1 (5 bases). CDR3 length equals 13 residues. Germline CDR1 and CDR2: SNHLY and FYNNEI. Trimming shortened V by 6 bases and J by 4 bases, and 13 bases separated the two germline ends. Here the CDR3 reads CASRGPGRYEQYV. The DNA of the CDR3 is TGTGCCAGCAGGGGGCCAGGGCGGTACGAGCAGTACGTC.

Only one count was recorded for this clone. V is TRBV5-1 and J is TRBJ1-4; D perhaps matches TRBD1 (5 bases). Germline V gene sequence: CDR1 SGHRS, CDR2 YFSETQ. There are 16 residues in the CDR3. Trimming shortened V by 0 bases and J by 4 bases, and 13 bases separated the two germline ends. In DNA, the CDR3 is TGCGCCAGCAGCTTGGGCCCCCAGGGAGTTAATGAAAAACTGTTTTTT. Translated: CASSLGPQGVNEKLFF.

J is TRBJ2-3 and V is TRBV6-5; TRBD1 might be the D (5 bases). The CDR3 contains 13 residues. Germline V gene sequence: CDR1 MNHEY, CDR2 SVGAGI. V dropped 8 bases and J dropped 2 bases, with 11 bases sitting between them. The CDR3 bases are TGTGCCAGCCCCGCAGGGTACACAGATACGCAGTATTTT. Translation: CASPAGYTDTQYF.

CDR3 bases: TGTGCCAGCAGCCAAGCCCTCGCCACTGAAGCTTTCTTT. Translation: CASSQALATEAFF. The V gene is TRBV3-1 (or the pseudogene TRBV3-2), the J gene TRBJ1-1; D remains unclear. The germline V and J ends were trimmed by 1 base and 4 bases, with 7 bases remaining between them. Germline values: CDR1 LGHDT, CDR2 YNNKEL (reference sequence). There are 13 residues in the CDR3.

This clone was recorded a few times. CDR3 loop: CASSPGYGLNTEAFF. For the CDR3, the DNA is TGTGCCAGCAGTCCAGGGTATGGATTGAACACTGAAGCTTTCTTT. The chain is built from TRBV2 and TRBJ1-1; D is perhaps TRBD1 (5 bases). Germline-derived CDR1 and CDR2 are SNHLY and FYNNEI. This CDR3 spans 15 amino acids. V lost 5 bases to trimming and J lost 0 bases, with 13 bases between them.

The V call is TRBV2, the J call TRBJ2-5, with D perhaps given as TRBD1 or TRBD2 (5 bases each). The CDR3 consists of 12 residues. In germline, CDR1 is SNHLY, CDR2 FYNNEI. Between the trimmed V and J ends, which lost 8 bases and 2 bases, there was a span of 9 bases. CDR3 sequence (DNA): TGTGCCAGCCGGGGCGATCAAGAGACCCAGTACTTC. Residues: CASRGDQETQYF. The variable domain in full, with the rest retrieved from reference TRBV2 and TRBJ2-5, is EPEVTQTPSHQVTQMGQEVILRCVPISNHLYFYWYRQILGQKVEFLVSFYNNEISEKSEIFDDQFSVERPDGSNFTLKIRSTKLEDSAMYFCASRGDQETQYFGPGTRLLVL.

V and J are TRBV28 and TRBJ1-5; 7 positions match TRBD1. The CDR3 extends over 14 amino acids. The germline V gene has CDR1 MDHEN and CDR2 SYDVKM. With 7 bases clipped from V and 1 base from J, the junction kept 4 bases outside the gene matches. Written as DNA, the CDR3 is TGTGCCAGCATGGCAGGGGGAAGCAATCAGCCCCAGCATTTT. It is translated as CASMAGGSNQPQHF.

The chain is built from TRBV28 and TRBJ2-7, with 7 bases that match TRBD1. There are 14 residues in the CDR3. CDR1 and CDR2 from the germline V gene are MDHEN and SYDVKM. V shed 5 bases and J 4 bases; nucleotides not matched to a gene: 8. CDR3 residues: CASSRLGQRYEQYV. CDR3 DNA sequence: TGTGCCAGCAGTCGTTTGGGACAGCGATACGAGCAGTACGTC.

This clone appeared a few times. This chain links TRBV2 with TRBJ2-1; D may be TRBD2 (5 bases). Germline-derived CDR1 and CDR2 are SNHLY and FYNNEI. This CDR3 comprises 15 residues. Trimming removed 7 bases at V and 8 bases at J, with 21 bases between. The chain's CDR3 is CASTKGGEGIDEQFF. CDR3 DNA sequence: TGTGCCAGCACCAAAGGAGGTGAAGGGATCGATGAGCAGTTCTTC.

This rearrangement joins TRBV30 to TRBJ1-4; D is ambiguous. The CDR3 runs to 11 residues. The V end was cut by 0 bases, the J end by 10 bases, with 6 bases between. CDR1 is GTSNPN, CDR2 SVGIG, per germline (reference sequence). The CDR3 nucleotides read TGTGCCTGGAGTGTATCCGTAAAACTGTTTTTT. Translating it yields CAWSVSVKLFF.

The gene calls are TRBV5-1 and TRBJ2-4; D may be TRBD2 (6 bases). Trimming left V 4 bases short and J 0 bases short, with 8 bases between. The CDR3 has 14 amino acids. CDR1 and CDR2 from the germline V gene are SGHRS and YFSETQ. The CDR3 bases are TGCGCCAGCAGCCCGGGAGTAGCCAAAAACATTCAGTACTTC. This sequence encodes CASSPGVAKNIQYF.

The chain recombines TRBV2 with TRBJ2-5; 10 nucleotides match TRBD2. Germline lookup yields CDR1 SNHLY and CDR2 FYNNEI. CDR3 length equals 14 residues. Losses at the gene ends were 6 bases for V and 5 bases for J; bases not matched to a gene: 6. CDR3 region: CASRRGLALETQYF. CDR3 bases: TGTGCCAGCAGAAGGGGACTAGCGTTGGAGACCCAGTACTTC.